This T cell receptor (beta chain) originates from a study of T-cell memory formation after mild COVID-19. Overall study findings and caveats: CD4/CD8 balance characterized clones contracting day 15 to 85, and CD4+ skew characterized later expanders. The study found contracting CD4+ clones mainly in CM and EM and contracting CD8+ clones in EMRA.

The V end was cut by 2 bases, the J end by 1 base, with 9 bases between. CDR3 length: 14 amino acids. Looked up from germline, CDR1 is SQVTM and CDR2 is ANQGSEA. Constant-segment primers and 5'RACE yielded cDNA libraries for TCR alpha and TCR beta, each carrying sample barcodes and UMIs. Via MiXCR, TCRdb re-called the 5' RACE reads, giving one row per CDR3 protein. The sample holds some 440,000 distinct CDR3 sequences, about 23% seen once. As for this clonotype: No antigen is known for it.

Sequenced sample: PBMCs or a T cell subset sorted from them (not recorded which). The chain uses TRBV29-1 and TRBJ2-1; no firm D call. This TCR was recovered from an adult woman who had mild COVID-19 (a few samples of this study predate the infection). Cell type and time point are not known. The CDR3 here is CSVELGRSYNEQFF. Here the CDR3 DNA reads TGCAGCGTTGAACTGGGAAGGTCCTACAATGAGCAGTTCTTC.